A selection of T cell receptor beta chains follows, all from one sample in a study of radiotherapy plus CTLA-4 blockade in lung cancer. Assay: immunoSEQ multiplex PCR; the TCRdb copy retains only in-frame clones and omits some. The sample records approximately 81,000 clones, around 76% being singletons. The material was peripheral blood, obtained from a patient treated with radiotherapy plus ipilimumab. The source is a human donor with non-small cell lung cancer who had a partial response to radiotherapy plus ipilimumab. Some clones in this sample may be carry-over from other donors' samples. Both conserved end residues are part of each CDR3. Fields, in order: J gene, V gene, clone size, D gene, CDR3 DNA, CDR3 protein. The D gene is left open where the match is weak. Size tells how often a clone was seen (once, few, many) or the class of an expanded clone, and some rows leave it out.

>TRBJ2-1|TRBV25-1|NA|TRBD2
TGTGCCAGCAGTGAACTAGCGGGGGGATCCAGATACAATGAGCAGTTCTTC
CASSELAGGSRYNEQFF
>TRBJ2-5|TRBV7-2|NA|TRBD2
TGTGCCAGCAGCTTAGGAGCGGGGGGATGGGAGACCCAGTACTTC
CASSLGAGGWETQYF
>TRBJ2-5|TRBV6-5|NA|TRBD2
TGTGCCAGCAGTTACTCACTCGGACTAGTCGAGGAGACCCAGTACTTC
CASSYSLGLVEETQYF
>TRBJ2-6|TRBV5-1|NA|NA
TGCGCCAGCAGCACGGGACACAGCTCTGGGGCCAACGTCCTGACTTTC
CASSTGHSSGANVLTF
>TRBJ1-1|TRBV6-5|NA|TRBD1
TGTGCCAGCAGCCTAAACACGGGACAGGGAGAAGCTTTCTTT
CASSLNTGQGEAFF
>TRBJ2-1|TRBV9|NA|TRBD1
TGTGCCAGCAGCTTGACCCCGGGACAGGGGGATGAGCAGTTCTTC
CASSLTPGQGDEQFF
>TRBJ2-7|TRBV28|NA|NA
TGTGCCAGCAGTAGCCTCTACGAGCAGTACTTC
CASSSLYEQYF
>TRBJ1-5|TRBV2|NA|TRBD1
TGTGCCAGCAACTACGGACAGGGGGCTGTACAGCCCCAGCATTTT
CASNYGQGAVQPQHF
>TRBJ2-1|TRBV11-3|NA|NA
TGTGCCAGCAGCCTTATCTCGGGACACCCTCATGAGCAGTTCTTC
CASSLISGHPHEQFF
>TRBJ2-3|TRBV5-6|NA|NA
TGTGCCAGCAGCTTAGAGCTAACCGGTTCAGATACGCAGTATTTT
CASSLELTGSDTQYF
>TRBJ1-1|TRBV11-3|NA|NA
TGTGCCAGCAGCTCATTCAGTCCCCCCAACACTGAAGCTTTCTTT
CASSSFSPPNTEAFF
>TRBJ2-1|TRBV7-9|NA|NA
TGTGCCAGCAGCCCCCCCTTTTACCGCTCGGGAGTTCACAATGAGCAGTTCTTC
CASSPPFYRSGVHNEQFF
>TRBJ2-2|TRBV7-3|NA|TRBD2
TGTGCCAGCAGCCAGACTAGCAAGGTCGGGGAGCTGTTTTTT
CASSQTSKVGELFF
>TRBJ2-3|TRBV30|once|NA
TGTGCCTGGAGTCTGGGCTGGCGGGGAGATACGCAGTATTTT
CAWSLGWRGDTQYF
>TRBJ2-1|TRBV6-1|NA|TRBD1
TGTGCCAGCAGTGACCGGGACAGGAGGAATGAGCAGTTCTTC
CASSDRDRRNEQFF
>TRBJ2-7|TRBV7-3|NA|NA
TGTGCCAGCAGCCCCCCGGTCGCCTACGAGCAGTACTTC
CASSPPVAYEQYF
>TRBJ2-4|TRBV6-5|NA|NA
TGTGCCAGCAGTGCTCACAGGGAGCTGAAAAACATTCAGTACTTC
CASSAHRELKNIQYF
>TRBJ2-5|TRBV25-1|NA|TRBD2
TGTGCCACCCAAAGAGCGGGAGGGGTCCAAGAGACCCAGTACTTC
CATQRAGGVQETQYF
>TRBJ2-7|TRBV25-1|NA|TRBD1
TGTGCCAGCAGTGCCCTGGGACAGGGGCATGGCTACGAGCAGTACTTC
CASSALGQGHGYEQYF
>TRBJ1-3|TRBV5-1|NA|TRBD1
TGCGCCAGCAGCGCTACAGGGGGAGCTGGAAACACCATATATTTT
CASSATGGAGNTIYF
>TRBJ1-4|TRBV6-1|NA|NA
TGTGCCAGCAGTGAAGCGCAAGGGGCTTCTAGAACTAATGAAAAACTGTTTTTT
CASSEAQGASRTNEKLFF
>TRBJ2-3|TRBV10-1|NA|TRBD2
TGCGCCAGCAGGACTAGCGGGGCGGCAGATACGCAGTATTTT
CASRTSGAADTQYF
>TRBJ2-3|TRBV5-1|NA|TRBD1
TGCGCCAGCAGCCGGGACAGTTCTAGCACAGATACGCAGTATTTT
CASSRDSSSTDTQYF
>TRBJ1-1|TRBV5-5|NA|NA
TGTGCCAGCAGCCCGGGGGGAGTAGGAACTGAAGCTTTCTTT
CASSPGGVGTEAFF
>TRBJ2-2|TRBV7-2|medium-sized|NA
TGTGCCAGCAGCCCGACGGGGAACGCCGGGGAGCTGTTTTTT
CASSPTGNAGELFF
>TRBJ1-2|TRBV6-1|NA|TRBD1
TGTGCCAGCAGCCAGGGGGGCGGGACCTTCTATGGCTACACCTTC
CASSQGGGTFYGYTF
>TRBJ2-3|TRBV7-2|NA|NA
TGTGCCAGCAGCTTATTACTAGTGCCCACAGATACGCAGTATTTT
CASSLLLVPTDTQYF
>TRBJ1-5|TRBV10-3|many|NA
TGTGCCATCAGTGAGCCCGGTAGCAATCAGCCCCAGCATTTT
CAISEPGSNQPQHF
>TRBJ2-1|TRBV5-1|NA|NA
TGCGCCAGCAGCTTAGGAGGTTCGACCTACAATGAGCAGTTCTTC
CASSLGGSTYNEQFF
>TRBJ1-3|TRBV9|NA|NA
TGTGCCAGCAGCGTAGCTAGTCCCGGGGTCTCTGGAAACACCATATATTTT
CASSVASPGVSGNTIYF
>TRBJ2-3|TRBV5-4|NA|TRBD1
TGTGCCAGCAGCACACCGACAGGGAGCACAGATACGCAGTATTTT
CASSTPTGSTDTQYF
>TRBJ1-2|TRBV7-2|NA|NA
TGTGCCAGCAGCTTACGACCCCCCCCACAGGGCCTCTATGGCTACACCTTC
CASSLRPPPQGLYGYTF
>TRBJ2-3|TRBV5-1|NA|TRBD2
TGCGCCAGCAGCTTGGTTTCTAGCGGGGGCACAGATACGCAGTATTTT
CASSLVSSGGTDTQYF
>TRBJ2-1|TRBV11-3|NA|TRBD1
TGTGCCACCGCGACAGGGTACAATGAGCAGTTCTTC
CATATGYNEQFF
>TRBJ1-5|TRBV28|NA|NA
TGTGCCAGCAGAAGGGAGAGCAATCAGCCCCAGCATTTT
CASRRESNQPQHF
>TRBJ1-3|TRBV5-4|NA|TRBD1
TGTGCCAGCAGCTTGGGACAGGGAACCTCTGGAAACACCATATATTTT
CASSLGQGTSGNTIYF
>TRBJ2-3|TRBV30|NA|NA
TGTGCCTGGAGTGTACTCCTAGCGGATACGCAGTATTTT
CAWSVLLADTQYF
>TRBJ2-7|TRBV5-6|NA|NA
TGTGCCAGCAGCGCGGGGACGGGGATCTCCCCACAGCAGTACTTC
CASSAGTGISPQQYF
>TRBJ1-5|TRBV5-6|NA|TRBD1
TGTGCCAGCAGCTTGGCCTCTGACAGGGGGGTCAATCAGCCCCAGCATTTT
CASSLASDRGVNQPQHF
>TRBJ2-3|TRBV11-3|NA|NA
TGTGCCAGCAGTACCCGGGAAGGCGACACAGATACGCAGTATTTT
CASSTREGDTDTQYF
>TRBJ1-2|TRBV28|NA|TRBD1
TGTGCCAGCATAGGGCAGGGGGCCAAAAACTATGGCTACACCTTC
CASIGQGAKNYGYTF
>TRBJ2-3|TRBV29-1|NA|NA
TGCAGCGTTGAAGGAGGCACAGATACGCAGTATTTT
CSVEGGTDTQYF
>TRBJ1-2|TRBV11-2|NA|TRBD1
TGTGCCAGCAGCTCAGGGGGCGAAGGCGCTAGCTACACCTTC
CASSSGGEGASYTF
>TRBJ2-5|TRBV29-1|NA|NA
TGCAGCGTTGAAGGTGGGGGGTATATGGAGACCCAGTACTTC
CSVEGGGYMETQYF
>TRBJ2-5|TRBV2|few|NA
TGTGCCAGCATGCCGGTCCAAGAGACCCAGTACTTC
CASMPVQETQYF
>TRBJ2-5|TRBV19|NA|NA
TGTGCCAGTAGTATAGATCTGAGGGAGACCCAGTACTTC
CASSIDLRETQYF
>TRBJ2-5|TRBV7-9|NA|NA
TGTGCCAGCAGCTTAGGTCTCTCCAGGGAAGAGACCCAGTACTTC
CASSLGLSREETQYF
>TRBJ2-7|TRBV7-6|NA|NA
TGTGCCAGCAGCACTAGGCGCCCACTTTACGAGCAGTACTTC
CASSTRRPLYEQYF
>TRBJ1-5|TRBV19|NA|NA
TGTGCCAGTAGCCTCACCTATAGCAATCAGCCCCAGCATTTT
CASSLTYSNQPQHF
>TRBJ1-1|TRBV14|NA|TRBD1
TGTGCCAGCAGCCAACGGGGGCAGGGGGCGCGAACTGAAGCTTTCTTT
CASSQRGQGARTEAFF
>TRBJ1-6|TRBV2|NA|NA
TGTGCCAGCAACCCCAGGGGAAGTAATTCACCCCTCCACTTT
CASNPRGSNSPLHF
>TRBJ1-3|TRBV5-1|NA|NA
TGCGCCAGCAGCTTGAACGGGGACTCTGGAAACACCATATATTTT
CASSLNGDSGNTIYF
>TRBJ2-7|TRBV9|NA|TRBD1
TGTGCCAGCAGCGTAGCGGGACAGGGTTTTATCTACGAGCAGTACTTC
CASSVAGQGFIYEQYF
>TRBJ1-5|TRBV4-3|NA|NA
TGCGCCAGCAGCCAAGAGCAGGGGATAAGCAATCAGCCCCAGCATTTT
CASSQEQGISNQPQHF
>TRBJ1-1|TRBV6-5|NA|TRBD1
TGTGCCAGTGGGACAGAACAGAGTAAAGCTTTCTTT
CASGTEQSKAFF
>TRBJ2-1|TRBV28|NA|TRBD2
TGTGCCAGCAGTTTAGGCGCGGGGGGGTTATACAATGAGCAGTTCTTC
CASSLGAGGLYNEQFF
>TRBJ1-3|TRBV7-9|NA|TRBD1
TGTGCCAGCAGCCCCGGGACAGGGGGGAGCTCTGGAAACACCATATATTTT
CASSPGTGGSSGNTIYF
>TRBJ2-1|TRBV6-5|NA|TRBD2
TGTGCCAGCAGGGGCGGGGGGTACAATGAGCAGTTCTTC
CASRGGGYNEQFF